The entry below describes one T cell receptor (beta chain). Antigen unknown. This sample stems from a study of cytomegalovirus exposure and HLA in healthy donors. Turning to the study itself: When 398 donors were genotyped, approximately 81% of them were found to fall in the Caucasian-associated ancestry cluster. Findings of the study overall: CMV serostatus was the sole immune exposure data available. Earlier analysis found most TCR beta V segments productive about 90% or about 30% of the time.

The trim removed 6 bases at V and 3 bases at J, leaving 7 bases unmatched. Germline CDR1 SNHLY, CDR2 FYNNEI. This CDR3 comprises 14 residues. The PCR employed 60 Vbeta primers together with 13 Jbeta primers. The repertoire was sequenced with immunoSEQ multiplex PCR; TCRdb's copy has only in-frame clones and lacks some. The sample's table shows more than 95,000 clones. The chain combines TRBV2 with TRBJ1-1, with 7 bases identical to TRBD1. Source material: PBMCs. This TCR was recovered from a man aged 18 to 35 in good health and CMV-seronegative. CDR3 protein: CASSKTGADTEAFF. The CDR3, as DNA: TGTGCCAGCAGCAAAACAGGGGCCGACACTGAAGCTTTCTTT.